This T cell receptor beta chain emerged from a study of T cell repertoires in cytomegalovirus infection. Study details: Use of recently identified HLA-C-restricted and well-studied HLA-B-restricted CMV epitopes was part of the study. Signatures in public TCR beta sequences pointed to both CMV infection and matching HLA type. Study findings and constraints: The ex vivo response was dominated by HLA-C-restricted CMV-specific TCR beta clonotypes. Carriers of CMV plus the relevant HLA were identified by cumulative public TCR beta family frequency.

This clonotype was picked up a small number of times. Its antigen is unidentified. The V gene end was trimmed by 5 bases and the J gene end by 2 bases; junction bases not matched to a gene: 6. CDR1 and CDR2 (germline): PRHDT, FYEKMQ (reference sequence). This CDR3 region has 15 residues. Via MiXCR, TCRdb re-called the reads, giving one row per CDR3 protein. The table includes hundreds of thousands of distinct CDR3 sequences, 30% to 35% detected once. The rearrangement links TRBV13 to TRBJ2-5, with TRBD1 matching 9 bases. The material was cultured CD8+ T cells from PBMCs, obtained from culture after CMV antigen stimulation. The sequence was collected from a human donor in good health (CMV status not recorded). Some clones in this sample may be carry-over from other donors' samples. The CDR3 is CASSPSDRGQETQYF. CDR3 in DNA: TGTGCCAGCAGCCCATCGGACAGGGGACAAGAGACCCAGTACTTC. The variable domain in full, with the rest retrieved from reference TRBV13 and TRBJ2-5, is AAGVIQSPRHLIKEKRETATLKCYPIPRHDTVYWYQQGPGQDPQFLISFYEKMQSDKGSIPDRFSAQQFSDYHSELNMSSLELGDSALYFCASSPSDRGQETQYFGPGTRLLVL.